This TCR beta chain was sequenced for a study of post-analysis software for immune sequencing data. Whole-study results and caveats: Compared against controls, patients with multiple sclerosis displayed significantly lower normalized Chao1 diversity. About five TRBV segments appeared more often in patients than in controls, and TRBV5-6, TRBV5-1 and TRBV20-1 were among these.

TCR beta cDNA libraries had unique molecular identifiers. TCRdb used MiXCR to reprocess the PCR reads, holding one entry per CDR3 protein. Seen here are hundreds of thousands of distinct CDR3 sequences, 59% observed once, and the top ten hold around 11%. This CDR3 is built from 13 residues. Trimming removed 11 bases from V and 8 bases from J; junction bases left unmatched: 8. Germline-derived CDR1 and CDR2 are MDHEN and SYDVKM. About this clonotype itself: Its antigen is as yet unknown.

The sample taken for sequencing was blood. The chain joins TRBV28 to TRBJ2-1, with 11 bases lining up with TRBD1. The TCR comes from a girl aged 2-15 years with multiple sclerosis. The CDR3 nucleotides read TGTGCCGCCGGGACAGGGGGTTCCGATGAGCAGTTCTTC. This codes for CAAGTGGSDEQFF.